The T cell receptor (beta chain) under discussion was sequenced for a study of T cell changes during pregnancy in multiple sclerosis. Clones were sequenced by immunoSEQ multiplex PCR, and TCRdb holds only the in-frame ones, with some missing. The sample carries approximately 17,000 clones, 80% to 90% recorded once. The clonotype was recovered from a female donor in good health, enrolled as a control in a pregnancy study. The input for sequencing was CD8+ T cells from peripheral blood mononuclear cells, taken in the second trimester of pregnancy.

CDR3 sequence (DNA): TGTGCCTGGCAGGCAGGCAAGGGCTACACCTTC. It codes for CAWQAGKGYTF. The V gene is TRBV2, the J gene TRBJ1-2; D ambiguous. The CDR3 runs 11 residues. In germline, CDR1 is SNHLY, CDR2 FYNNEI. The V gene lost 11 bases and the J gene lost 8 bases, with 15 bases spanning the gap.